This T cell receptor beta chain was identified during a study of cytomegalovirus exposure and HLA in healthy donors. As for the study in general: The 110 or so validation repertoires were produced on the same platform as the 700 or so repertoires of the first cohort. This was reported in a later analysis. Study-wide findings and caveats: In vitro checks showed that a few CMV-associated chains really do target CMV antigens. A later analysis found first-cohort TCR clusters tended to co-occur in the approximately 110 validation repertoires.

To note about this clone: Its specificity is not known.

Here immunoSEQ multiplex PCR was the method, and the copy in TCRdb shows in-frame clones only, minus some. The table includes around 300,000 clones, approximately 86% detected once. The donors were part of the validation cohort, which consisted of roughly 120 subjects and was separate from the first cohort of 600 to 850 subjects. Trimming left V 6 bases short and J 0 bases short, with 15 bases between. The germline CDR1 and CDR2 sequences are WNHNN and SYGVQD (reference sequence). This CDR3 is 15 amino acids long. The chain recombines TRBV10-1 with TRBJ2-7, with a weak D call TRBD1 (5 bases). Sequenced material: PBMCs. This TCR was sampled from a woman aged 18-29 years in good health and CMV-seronegative. Written as DNA, the CDR3 is TGCGCCAGCAGCCAACTTACAGGAAGCTCCTACGAGCAGTACTTC. Its protein is CASSQLTGSSYEQYF.